This T cell receptor beta chain was recovered during a study of OX40 agonist ivuxolimab in advanced cancers. In germline, CDR1 is SGHAT, CDR2 FQNNGV. CDR3 size: 13 residues. V gave up 5 bases and J gave up 5 bases; unmatched junction bases: 3. Assay: immunoSEQ multiplex PCR; the TCRdb copy retains only in-frame clones and omits some. The sample holds almost 70,000 clones, around 90% seen once. Sample: CD4+ or CD8+ T cells sorted from blood, taken in a trial of the OX40 agonist ivuxolimab. The rearrangement links TRBV11-2 to TRBJ2-5; TRBD2 matches at 9 bases. The origin of this receptor is an adult with an advanced solid tumor such as melanoma, head and neck, liver or kidney cancer. The CDR3: CASSNSGRETQYF. The CDR3 region has the DNA TGTGCCAGCAGCAACAGCGGGAGGGAGACCCAGTACTTC.